These 4 T cell receptor beta chains were sequenced from one sample in a study of T cells expressing NK-cell markers. From its re-call of the 5' RACE reads, TCRdb lists each CDR3 protein once, without DNA. The sample yields roughly 380,000 distinct CDR3 sequences, of which the top ten take up roughly 5.4%. The material sequenced was blood T cells: a sorted CD56 or NKG2C T cell subset, CD4+ or CD8+ T cells, or bulk PBMC T cells (not recorded which). All receptors come from a man between 18 and 69 years old in good health.

The chain has TRBV5-1 and TRBJ2-1; TCRdb outputs TRBD2, but without DNA this stays unchecked. The CDR3 runs to 15 residues. Germline-derived CDR1 and CDR2 are SGHRS and YFSETQ. This CDR3 reads CASTWGTDYSNEQFF.

This chain links TRBV14 with TRBJ1-2; lacking DNA, the TRBD1 call made by TCRdb goes unchecked. CDR1 and CDR2 from the germline V gene are SGHDN and FVKESK. The CDR3 has 14 residues. CDR3 region: CASSQDLQGYGYTF.

V usage is TRBV7-2 and J usage is TRBJ2-7. The CDR3 consists of 17 residues. Germline V gene data show CDR1 as SGHTA and CDR2 as FQGNSA. The CDR3 loop is CASSLASGGSITYEQYF.

The chain links TRBV5-4 to TRBJ2-3; TCRdb returns TRBD1, unconfirmable since there is no DNA. The CDR3 has 13 amino acids. Germline CDR1 and CDR2: SGHNT and YYREEE (reference sequence). This CDR3 is CASGGGRADTQYF.